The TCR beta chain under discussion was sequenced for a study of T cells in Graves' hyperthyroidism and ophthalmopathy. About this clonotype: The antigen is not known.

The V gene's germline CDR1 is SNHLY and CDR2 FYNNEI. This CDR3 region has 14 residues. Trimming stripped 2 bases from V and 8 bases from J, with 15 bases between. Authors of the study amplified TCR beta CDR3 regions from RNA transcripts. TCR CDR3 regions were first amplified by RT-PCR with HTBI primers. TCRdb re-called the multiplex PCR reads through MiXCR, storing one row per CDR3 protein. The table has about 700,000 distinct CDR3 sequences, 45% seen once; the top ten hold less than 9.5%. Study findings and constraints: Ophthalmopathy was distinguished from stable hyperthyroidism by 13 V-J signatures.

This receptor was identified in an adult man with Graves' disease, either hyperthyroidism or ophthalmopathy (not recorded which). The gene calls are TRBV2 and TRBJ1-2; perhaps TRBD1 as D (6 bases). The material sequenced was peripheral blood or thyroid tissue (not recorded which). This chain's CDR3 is CASSEFRGRKGYTF. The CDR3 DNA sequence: TGTGCCAGCAGTGAATTTCGGGGGCGAAAGGGCTACACCTTC. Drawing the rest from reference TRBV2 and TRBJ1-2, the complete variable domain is EPEVTQTPSHQVTQMGQEVILRCVPISNHLYFYWYRQILGQKVEFLVSFYNNEISEKSEIFDDQFSVERPDGSNFTLKIRSTKLEDSAMYFCASSEFRGRKGYTFGSGTRLTVV.